This record covers a single T cell receptor beta chain. Its specificity is unknown. This sample was included in a study of OX40 agonist ivuxolimab in advanced cancers. Study-level results: Both blood CD4+ and CD8+ T cells showed clonal growth by week 6 at 0.1 to 3.0 mg/kg. Expanded clones were, on average, more numerous in CD8+ T cells than in CD4+. Some nonresponders additionally presented with little normalized T-cell clonal expansion.

With 6 bases removed from V and 1 base from J, the gap between germline ends came to 9 bases. Germline loops: CDR1 KGHSH, CDR2 LQKENI. The CDR3 is 13 amino acids. The method was immunoSEQ multiplex PCR; TCRdb's version includes in-frame clones alone and lacks a portion of them. The sample holds some 77,000 clones, 75% to 90% seen once. The sample consisted of CD4+ or CD8+ T cells sorted from blood, taken in a trial of the OX40 agonist ivuxolimab. This clonotype was sampled from an adult with an advanced solid tumor such as melanoma, head and neck, liver or kidney cancer. The chain links TRBV18 to TRBJ1-1; D ambiguous. The CDR3 DNA reads TGTGCCAGCTCCCAGACTGGGAACACTGAAGCTTTCTTT. It yields the protein CASSQTGNTEAFF. Full variable domain (outside the CDR3, taken from reference TRBV18 and TRBJ1-1): NAGVMQNPRHLVRRRGQEARLRCSPMKGHSHVYWYRQLPEEGLKFMVYLQKENIIDESGMPKERFSAEFPKEGPSILRIQQVVRGDSAAYFCASSQTGNTEAFFGQGTRLTVV.